These 5 T cell receptor beta chains share one sample of origin, sequenced in a study of Graves' ophthalmopathy and Graves' hyperthyroidism. The authors amplified TCR beta CDR3 regions from RNA transcripts. HTBI primers were used in a first-round RT-PCR, which preceded a second-round multiplex PCR. TCRdb used MiXCR to reprocess the multiplex PCR reads, holding one entry per CDR3 protein. The data show around 1,200,000 distinct CDR3 sequences, 35% to 40% seen once. Sequencing was carried out using peripheral blood or thyroid tissue (not recorded which). Receptor source: an adult man with Graves' hyperthyroidism.

This clonotype has a count of ten or more. The V call is TRBV19, the J call TRBJ2-2; TRBD2 aligns across 9 bases. The CDR3 length is 14 residues. Germline CDR1 and CDR2: LNHDA and SQIVND (reference sequence). V lost 6 bases and J lost 15; bases outside the gene matches: 14. DNA of the CDR3: TGTGCCAGTAGACCGGGACTAGCTTCCTCCGTGGTGTTTTTT. This translates into CASRPGLASSVVFF. The whole variable domain, filled in from reference TRBV19 and TRBJ2-2, reads DGGITQSPKYLFRKEGQNVTLSCEQNLNHDAMYWYRQDPGQGLRLIYYSQIVNDFQKGDIAEGYSVSREKKESFPLTVTSAQKNPTAFYLCASRPGLASSVVFFGEGSRLTVL.

Comment on this clonotype: A read error is possible here, since a much larger clone lies one base away. This rearrangement joins TRBV2 to TRBJ1-2; TRBD1 might be the D (6 bases). The V end was cut by 6 bases, the J end by 4 bases, with 12 bases between. CDR1 and CDR2 (germline): SNHLY, FYNNEI. This CDR3 is 13 amino acids long. In nucleotides, the CDR3 is TGTGCCAGCAGCAGGGGACAACCCTATGGCTACACCTTC. This codes for CASSRGQPYGYTF.

The chain couples TRBV4-3 to TRBJ2-7; tentative D call: TRBD2 (7 bases). Trimming removed 1 base at V and 7 bases at J, with 17 bases between. This CDR3 spans 15 amino acids. Germline V CDR1 and CDR2: LGHNA, YSLEER. In nucleotides, the CDR3 is TGCGCCAGCAGCCAAGGGACCGGACGGGGGGCTGAGCAGTACTTC. This gives the protein CASSQGTGRGAEQYF.

The CDR3 is CASKTGGKVNQPQHF. CDR3 DNA sequence: TGTGCCAGTAAAACGGGAGGGAAGGTCAATCAGCCCCAGCATTTT. J is TRBJ1-5 and V is TRBV19; the D is unclear. Trimming removed 7 bases from V and 3 bases from J, with 16 bases in between. This CDR3 is built from 15 residues. Germline V gene lookup returns CDR1 LNHDA and CDR2 SQIVND (reference sequence).

J is TRBJ1-2 and V is TRBV19, with TRBD1 identical over 8 bases. CDR1 and CDR2 from the germline V gene are LNHDA and SQIVND (reference sequence). V shed 2 bases, J shed 12 bases, and the junction held 8 bases outside the gene matches. The CDR3 is made up of 13 amino acids. CDR3 DNA sequence: TGTGCCAGTAGTATACCCCCGCAGGGGGCGAACACCTTC. Its protein is CASSIPPQGANTF.